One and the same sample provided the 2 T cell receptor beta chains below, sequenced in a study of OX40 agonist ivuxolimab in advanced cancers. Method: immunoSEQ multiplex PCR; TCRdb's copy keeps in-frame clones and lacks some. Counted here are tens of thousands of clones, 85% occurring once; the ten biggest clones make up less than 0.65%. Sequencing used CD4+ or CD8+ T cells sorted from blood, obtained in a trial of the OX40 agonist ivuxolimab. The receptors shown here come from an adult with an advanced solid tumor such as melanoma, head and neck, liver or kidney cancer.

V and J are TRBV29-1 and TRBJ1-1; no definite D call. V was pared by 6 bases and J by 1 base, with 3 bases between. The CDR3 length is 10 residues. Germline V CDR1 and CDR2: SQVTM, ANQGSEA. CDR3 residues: CSVSNTEAFF. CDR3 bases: TGCAGCGTATCGAACACTGAAGCTTTCTTT.

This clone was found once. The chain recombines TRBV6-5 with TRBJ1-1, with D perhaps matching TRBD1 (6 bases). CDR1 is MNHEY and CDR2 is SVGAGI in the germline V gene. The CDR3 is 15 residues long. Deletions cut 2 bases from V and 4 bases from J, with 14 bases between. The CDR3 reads CASSYGGDIGTEAFF. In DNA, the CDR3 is TGTGCCAGCAGTTACGGAGGGGACATCGGCACTGAAGCTTTCTTT.